This passage covers 3 T cell receptor beta chains from one sample sequenced in a study of CD4 T cells in relation to SARS-CoV-2 and coronaviruses. Clones were read by immunoSEQ multiplex PCR, and TCRdb kept only the in-frame ones, dropping some. The data show about 70,000 clones, more than 75% seen once. The unexposed donors gave CD4+ T cells in about 2011-2019, prior to COVID-19. Sequenced material: memory CD4+ T cells from PBMCs. These receptors came from a human donor in good health.

The V call is TRBV6-5, the J call TRBJ2-7; 12 nucleotides line up with TRBD2. Germline CDR1 and CDR2: MNHEY and SVGAGI. CDR3 size: 14 residues. V lost 7 bases, J lost 0 bases, and 1 base stayed unmatched. CDR3 sequence reads: CASKTSGSSYEQYF. The DNA for the CDR3 is TGTGCCAGCAAGACTAGCGGGAGCTCCTACGAGCAGTACTTC.

The chain joins TRBV6-5 to TRBJ2-7; the D call may be TRBD1 or TRBD2 (6 bases each). Trimming left V 5 bases short and J 4 bases short, with 18 bases between. Germline V CDR1 and CDR2: MNHEY, SVGAGI. This CDR3 is built from 15 residues. The CDR3 here is CASSPTGLARYEQYF. CDR3 bases: TGTGCCAGCAGTCCAACAGGGCTAGCGCGGTACGAGCAGTACTTC.

This chain connects TRBV19 to TRBJ1-4; the D is unclear. Germline V gene sequence: CDR1 LNHDA, CDR2 SQIVND (reference sequence). There are 14 residues in the CDR3. Trimming stripped 1 base from V and 4 bases from J, with 7 bases between. The CDR3 reads CASSIAGFNEKLFF. CDR3 coding DNA: TGTGCCAGTAGTATAGCAGGTTTTAATGAAAAACTGTTTTTT.